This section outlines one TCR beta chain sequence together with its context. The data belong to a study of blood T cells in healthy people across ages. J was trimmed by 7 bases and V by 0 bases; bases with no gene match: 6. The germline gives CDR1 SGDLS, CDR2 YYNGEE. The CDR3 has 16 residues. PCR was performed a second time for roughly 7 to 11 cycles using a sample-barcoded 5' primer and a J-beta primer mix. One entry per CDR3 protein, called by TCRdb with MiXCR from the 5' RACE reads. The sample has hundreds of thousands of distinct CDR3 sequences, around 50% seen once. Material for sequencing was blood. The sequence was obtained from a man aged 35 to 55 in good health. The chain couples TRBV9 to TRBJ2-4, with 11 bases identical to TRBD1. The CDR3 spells CASSVAGQGAINIQYF. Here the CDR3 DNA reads TGTGCCAGCAGCGTAGCCGGACAGGGGGCGATTAACATTCAGTACTTC.